This record looks at one TCR beta chain sequence and its context. Its antigen is unknown. This specimen comes from a study of T cells in Graves' hyperthyroidism and ophthalmopathy. General study findings and limits: Model output signaled ophthalmopathy a median approximately 6 months ahead of onset.

The CDR3 has 17 amino acids. V lost 4 bases and J lost 3; bases outside the gene matches: 10. Germline CDR1 reads SGHRS; CDR2 reads YFSETQ. Researchers took RNA transcripts and amplified the TCR beta CDR3 regions from them. An initial round of RT-PCR targeting the TCR CDR3 relied on the HTBI primer set. TCRdb reprocessed the multiplex PCR reads with MiXCR, giving one entry per CDR3 protein. Of 330,000 or so distinct CDR3 sequences in the sample, roughly a fifth are singletons; the top ten hold less than 40%. This receptor was obtained from a man in his fifties with Graves' ophthalmopathy. Input material: blood. This chain links TRBV5-1 with TRBJ1-1; 12 bases line up with TRBD1. The CDR3, as DNA: TGCGCCAGCAGCCCGGAGGGGACAGGGGGCATCGACACTGAAGCTTTCTTT. Translation: CASSPEGTGGIDTEAFF.